This passage covers 16 T cell receptor beta chains from one sample sequenced in a study of response to subunit inactivated influenza vaccine. TCRdb analysed the RT-PCR reads with MiXCR anew, one entry per CDR3 protein. This sample has 500,000 or so distinct CDR3 sequences, with about 10% found just once. Here the sequenced sample was PBMCs from blood, taken more than 35 days after vaccination. All receptors come from a man aged 45 to 65 who received an inactivated influenza vaccine.

The chain recombines TRBV29-1 with TRBJ2-3; D is uncertain. This CDR3 region has 12 residues. V gave up 7 bases and J gave up 2 bases, with 10 bases separating them. CDR1 is SQVTM and CDR2 is ANQGSEA in the germline V gene. This chain's CDR3 is CSADGYTDTQYF. The DNA for the CDR3 is TGCAGCGCGGACGGGTACACAGATACGCAGTATTTT.

This clonotype was observed a few times. The V call is TRBV20-1, the J call TRBJ2-3, with TRBD1 matching over 9 bases. The CDR3 spans 16 residues. Germline lookup yields CDR1 DFQATT and CDR2 SNEGSKA (reference sequence). J gave up 4 bases and V 6 bases, and 14 bases lay outside the gene matches. The CDR3 spells CSAGKQGASRADTQYF. The DNA for the CDR3 is TGCAGTGCGGGCAAACAGGGGGCGAGCCGTGCAGATACGCAGTATTTT.

This clonotype was counted between two and nine times. The chain carries TRBV7-6 and TRBJ2-3; 11 nucleotides match TRBD2. V lost 3 bases, J lost 2 bases, and 4 bases stayed unmatched. The CDR3 runs to 16 residues. Germline CDR1 reads SGHVS; CDR2 reads FNYEAQ. CDR3: CASSFTSGGLTDTQYF. Written as DNA, the CDR3 is TGTGCCAGCAGCTTCACTAGCGGGGGCCTCACAGATACGCAGTATTTT.

In its sample, this clonotype was seen many times. The chain combines TRBV7-2 with TRBJ1-2, with unresolved D. Trimming removed 7 bases from V and 1 base from J, with 4 bases in between. This CDR3 spans 11 amino acids. Per the germline V gene, CDR1 is SGHTA and CDR2 is FQGNSA. The CDR3 nucleotides read TGTGCCAGCAAGTATAACTATGGCTACACCTTC. This codes for CASKYNYGYTF.

This clonotype was counted a few times. The chain employs TRBV6-5 and TRBJ1-5; 7 nucleotides line up with TRBD1. This CDR3 has 14 residues. V dropped 4 bases and J dropped 4; count of bases not matched to a gene: 4. Germline V CDR1 and CDR2: MNHEY, SVGAGI. CDR3 DNA: TGTGCCAGCAGTTCTGGGACAGAGAATCAGCCCCAGCATTTT. This encodes CASSSGTENQPQHF.

Ten or more counts support this clonotype. The chain combines TRBV10-2 with TRBJ1-6; D ambiguous. Deletions cut 6 bases from V and 9 bases from J, with 15 bases between. CDR1 is WSHSY, CDR2 SAAADI, per germline. The CDR3 extends over 14 amino acids. Here the CDR3 DNA reads TGCGCCAGCAGCCTGGACGGGATCCTTTCACCCCTCCACTTT. It yields the protein CASSLDGILSPLHF.

This CDR3 reads CASSQGDRINTEAFF. The CDR3 region has the DNA TGCGCCAGCAGCCAAGGGGACAGAATCAACACTGAAGCTTTCTTT. The chain has TRBV4-3 and TRBJ1-1; 7 bases are shared with TRBD1. With 1 base clipped from V and 2 bases from J, the junction kept 4 bases outside the gene matches. Germline V CDR1 and CDR2: LGHNA, YSLEER. The CDR3 has 15 residues.

This chain uses TRBV7-9 with TRBJ2-2, with D perhaps TRBD2 (7 bases). Germline assignment: CDR1 SEHNR and CDR2 FQNEAQ (reference sequence). The CDR3 extends over 14 amino acids. Trimming cost V 6 bases and J 5 bases, with 13 bases left between them. The DNA of the CDR3 is TGTGCCAGCAGACCAAGGGGGGGAACCGGGGAGCTGTTTTTT. Encoded protein: CASRPRGGTGELFF.

The rearrangement uses TRBV4-1 and TRBJ2-2; D unresolved. Looked up from germline, CDR1 is MGHRA and CDR2 is YSYEKL. The germline V and J ends were trimmed by 1 base and 7 bases, with 7 bases remaining between them. CDR3 length: 13 amino acids. The CDR3 sequence is CASSQARGGELFF. The DNA for the CDR3 is TGCGCCAGCAGCCAAGCACGAGGCGGGGAGCTGTTTTTT.

This clonotype was detected a few times. The rearrangement links TRBV29-1 to TRBJ2-1, with a possible D match to TRBD2 (6 bases). Trimming cost V 4 bases and J 0 bases, with 16 bases left between them. From germline, CDR1 is SQVTM and CDR2 ANQGSEA. The CDR3 extends over 16 amino acids. The CDR3 loop reads CSVVLSSSVSYNEQFF. CDR3 DNA sequence: TGCAGCGTTGTCTTGTCCTCTAGCGTCTCCTACAATGAGCAGTTCTTC.

This clonotype was seen many times. This rearrangement joins TRBV12-3 or TRBV12-4 to TRBJ2-2; TRBD1 matches 7 bases. Trimming removed 7 bases from V and 7 bases from J; junction bases left unmatched: 12. The CDR3 is 15 residues long. The CDR3 loop is CASTPGTAYNGELFF. The CDR3 DNA reads TGTGCCAGCACCCCCGGGACAGCTTATAACGGGGAGCTGTTTTTT.

This clonotype was seen only a few times. The V gene is TRBV6-5, the J gene TRBJ2-2; D is undetermined. CDR1 is MNHEY and CDR2 is SVGAGI in the germline V gene. The CDR3 sequence is 12 residues long. Trimming removed 6 bases at V and 4 bases at J, with 6 bases between. The CDR3 DNA sequence: TGTGCCAGCAGGCGACTCACCGGGGAGCTGTTTTTT. It is translated as CASRRLTGELFF.

The chain employs TRBV7-9 and TRBJ2-5; TRBD2 might be the D (6 bases). Germline CDR1 and CDR2: SEHNR and FQNEAQ (reference sequence). The CDR3 covers 17 residues. With 0 bases removed from V and 5 bases from J, the gap between germline ends came to 19 bases. The CDR3 bases are TGTGCCAGCAGCTTAGCGGCAATCAGCGGGTCATGGGAGACCCAGTACTTC. This encodes CASSLAAISGSWETQYF.

The table lists this clonotype with many counts. The chain has TRBV5-5 and TRBJ1-5; D call uncertain. The CDR3 consists of 14 residues. In germline, CDR1 is SGHKS, CDR2 YYEKEE (reference sequence). V was pared by 0 bases and J by 6 bases, with 10 bases between. The CDR3 region is CASSLDGRGQPQHF. CDR3 coding DNA: TGTGCCAGCAGCTTGGATGGGCGAGGTCAGCCCCAGCATTTT.

This clonotype was detected a few times. J is TRBJ2-1 and V is TRBV4-2, with TRBD2 matching over 12 bases. The germline V gene encodes CDR1 LGHNA and CDR2 YNFKEQ. V gave up 4 bases and J gave up 8 bases; unmatched junction bases: 6. This CDR3 comprises 15 residues. The CDR3 loop is CASSPRTSGDDEQFF. The CDR3 bases are TGTGCCAGCAGCCCAAGGACTAGCGGGGACGATGAGCAGTTCTTC.

This clonotype was counted only a few times. The chain employs TRBV20-1 and TRBJ1-1, with D perhaps matching TRBD1 (6 bases). CDR3 length: 13 amino acids. Germline V gene sequence: CDR1 DFQATT, CDR2 SNEGSKA (reference sequence). V was trimmed by 6 bases and J by 2 bases, leaving 13 bases between them. CDR3 sequence: CSARPGGNTEAFF. The CDR3 DNA is TGCAGTGCGAGGCCGGGGGGCAACACTGAAGCTTTCTTT.